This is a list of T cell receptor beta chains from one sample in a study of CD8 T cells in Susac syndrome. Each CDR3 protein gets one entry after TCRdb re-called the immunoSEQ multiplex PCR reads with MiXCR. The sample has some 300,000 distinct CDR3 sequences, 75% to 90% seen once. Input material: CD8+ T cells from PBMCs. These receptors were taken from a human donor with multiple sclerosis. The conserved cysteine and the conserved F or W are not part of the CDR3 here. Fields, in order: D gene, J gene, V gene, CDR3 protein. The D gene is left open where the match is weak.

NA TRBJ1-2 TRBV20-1 SAISQTGVGYT
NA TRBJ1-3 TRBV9 ASSEEGGAGNTIY
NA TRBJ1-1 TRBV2 AQAGGRPEAF
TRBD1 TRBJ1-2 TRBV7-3 ASSYLRDRGSYT
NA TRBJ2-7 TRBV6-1 ASYIRGQPAYEQY
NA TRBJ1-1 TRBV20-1 SARTHVSNTEAF
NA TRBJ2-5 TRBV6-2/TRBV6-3 ASNKVIQETQY
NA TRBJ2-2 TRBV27 ASSLWGANTGELF
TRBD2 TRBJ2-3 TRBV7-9 ASSLSLAGDTDTQY
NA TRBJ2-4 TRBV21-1 ASSNPQDRGGVNIQY
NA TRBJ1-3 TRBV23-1 ASSPNPPQPGNTIY
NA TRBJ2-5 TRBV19 ASSPPGSQETQY
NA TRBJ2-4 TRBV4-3 ASSQDSAGVAKNIQY
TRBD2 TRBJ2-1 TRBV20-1 SVGGSSPNEQF
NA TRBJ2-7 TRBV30 AWGEGDLYEQY
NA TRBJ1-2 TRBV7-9 AIGTTYGYT
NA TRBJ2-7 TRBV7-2 ASSRIPNYEQY
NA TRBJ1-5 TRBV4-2 ASSQGGDGRQPQH
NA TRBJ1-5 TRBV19 AAGDQPQH
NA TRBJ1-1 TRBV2 ASTSSNTEAF
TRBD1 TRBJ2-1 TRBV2 ASSEPAGQGYNEQF
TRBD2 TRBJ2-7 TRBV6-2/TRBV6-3 ASSWTSGVSYEQY
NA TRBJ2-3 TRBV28 ASITSRGSTDTQY
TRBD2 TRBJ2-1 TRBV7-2 ASSLTSGRHNEQF
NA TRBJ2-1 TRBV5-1 ASRSPVWEQF
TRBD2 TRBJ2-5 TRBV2 ASTPGLATYSQETQY
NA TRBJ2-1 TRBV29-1 SVPGGGSSYNEQF
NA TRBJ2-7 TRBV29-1 SAQELYEQY
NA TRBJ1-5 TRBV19 ASSIVPINQPQH
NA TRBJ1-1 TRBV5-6 ASMVNTEAF
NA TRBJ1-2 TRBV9 ASGDNYGYT
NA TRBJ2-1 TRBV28 ATGGWLVLSAEQF
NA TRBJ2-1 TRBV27 ASSSYGEQF
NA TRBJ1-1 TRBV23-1 ASSQSRAVGAF
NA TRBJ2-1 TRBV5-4 ASSFAPTGNEQF